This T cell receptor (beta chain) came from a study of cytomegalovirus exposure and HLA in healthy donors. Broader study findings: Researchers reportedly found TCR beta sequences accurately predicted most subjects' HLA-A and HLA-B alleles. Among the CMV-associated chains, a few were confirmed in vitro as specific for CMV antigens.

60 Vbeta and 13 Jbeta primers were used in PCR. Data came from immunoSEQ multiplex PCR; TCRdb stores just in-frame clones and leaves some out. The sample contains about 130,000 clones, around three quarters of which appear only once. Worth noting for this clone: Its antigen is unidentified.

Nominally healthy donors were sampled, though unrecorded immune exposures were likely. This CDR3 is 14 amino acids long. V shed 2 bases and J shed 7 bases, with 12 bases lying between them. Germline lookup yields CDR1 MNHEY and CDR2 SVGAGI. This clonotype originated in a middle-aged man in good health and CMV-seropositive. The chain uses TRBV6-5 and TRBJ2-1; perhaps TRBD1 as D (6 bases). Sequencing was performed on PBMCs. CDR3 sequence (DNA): TGTGCCAGCAGTTACCACAGGGTAGGAAATGAGCAGTTCTTC. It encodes CASSYHRVGNEQFF.